Only one count was recorded for the clone carrying this T cell receptor beta chain. The data are from a study of blood T cell repertoires in COVID-19. Study-level information: PBMCs, B-cell-depleted T cells, or T cells provided the cDNA or gDNA that made up the material.

Libraries were prepared by immunoSEQ multiplex PCR; TCRdb keeps only in-frame clonotypes and omits some of them. Of 110,000 to 150,000 clones in the sample, roughly three quarters were seen once. Material for sequencing was peripheral blood. This TCR was recovered from a woman aged 60-75 years with acute or convalescent COVID-19.

The CDR3 loop is CASSPGETQYF. In nucleotides, the CDR3 is TGTGCCAGCAGCCCGGGAGAGACCCAGTACTTC. The chain employs TRBV12-3 or TRBV12-4 and TRBJ2-5; D ambiguous. This CDR3 spans 11 amino acids. Trimming removed 6 bases from V and 4 bases from J, with 6 bases in between.